The 5 T cell receptor beta chains reported below all come from one sample, sequenced in a study of blood T cells in healthy people across ages. Sample-barcoded 5' priming and a J-beta primer mix drove a second PCR of roughly 7 to 11 cycles. TCRdb re-called the 5' RACE reads through MiXCR, storing one row per CDR3 protein. The table has about 620,000 distinct CDR3 sequences, over 40% seen once. The sample consisted of blood. These TCRs come from a woman of 80 years or more in good health.

This clonotype appeared many times. The chain has TRBV29-1 and TRBJ2-1, with D perhaps TRBD2 (5 bases). Per the germline V gene, CDR1 is SQVTM and CDR2 is ANQGSEA. The CDR3 consists of 14 residues. V shed 7 bases and J shed 0 bases, with 13 bases lying between them. CDR3 sequence (DNA): TGCAGCGGCCTCTCGGGGAGCTCCTACAATGAGCAGTTCTTC. Protein sequence: CSGLSGSSYNEQFF.

This chain connects TRBV9 to TRBJ2-3, with 11 bases lining up with TRBD2. CDR3 length: 16 residues. Per germline, CDR1 SGDLS and CDR2 YYNGEE. V shed 3 bases and J 4 bases; nucleotides not matched to a gene: 7. In nucleotides, the CDR3 is TGTGCCAGCAGCGCATCTAGCGGGAGGTTGGCAGATACGCAGTATTTT. It specifies CASSASSGRLADTQYF.

This chain links TRBV15 with TRBJ1-5; D not resolved. The length of the CDR3 is 13 residues. Germline lookup yields CDR1 LNHNV and CDR2 YYDKDF (reference sequence). The V gene lost 2 bases and the J gene lost 4 bases, with 6 bases spanning the gap. The CDR3 protein is CATSRQDNQPQHF. The CDR3 region has the DNA TGTGCCACCAGCAGACAGGATAATCAGCCCCAGCATTTT.

The table lists this clonotype with many counts. Compared with germline, one end of the junction differs, possibly owing to a read error. The chain uses TRBV12-3 or TRBV12-4 and TRBJ2-5, with D possibly matching TRBD1 (6 bases). CDR3 size: 11 residues. The CDR3 DNA reads as TGCGCCAGCAGGGGTGGAGAGACCCAGTACTTC. Translating gives CASRGGETQYF.

This clonotype came up a few times. J is TRBJ2-2 and V is TRBV14, with a possible D match to TRBD1 (6 bases). Germline CDR1 SGHDN, CDR2 FVKESK. V lost 3 bases and J lost 2, with 16 bases in between. The CDR3 sequence is 17 residues long. Written as DNA, the CDR3 is TGTGCCAGCAGCCACCTCAACAGGGATAGAAACACCGGGGAGCTGTTTTTT. Protein: CASSHLNRDRNTGELFF.